What follows are 26 T cell receptor beta chains derived from one specimen sequenced in a study of spatial heterogeneity in lung cancer. TCRdb reprocessed the 5' RACE reads with MiXCR, giving one entry per CDR3 protein. The table includes 3,000 to 4,000 distinct CDR3 sequences, roughly 36% detected once. Notes on the study in general: Tracking of tumor mutation counts was seen in expanded intratumoral alpha and beta TCR counts.

The sample's time point: sample taken at primary tumor resection. These receptors are not linked to any known antigen. The sample here was lung tumor tissue, taken at surgery. Receptors originate from a male donor with early-stage non-small cell lung cancer.

Comments on this clonotype: A clone one base away is much larger, so this may be a read error. The chain employs TRBV12-3 or TRBV12-4 and TRBJ2-7; a weak D match, TRBD1 (5 bases). The CDR3 is 11 residues long. Trimming cost V 8 bases and J 6 bases, with 11 bases left between them. The CDR3 protein is CASEQGVEQYF. CDR3 nucleotide sequence: TGTGCCAGCGAACAAGGGGTCGAGCAGTACTTC.

The V call is TRBV27, the J call TRBJ2-1, with TRBD1 identical over 8 bases. V lost 6 bases and J lost 6; bases outside the gene matches: 4. Germline CDR1 MNHEY, CDR2 SMNVEV (reference sequence). The CDR3 runs 13 residues. The CDR3 sequence: CASRTGAVNEQFF. The DNA for the CDR3 is TGTGCCAGCAGGACAGGGGCGGTCAATGAGCAGTTCTTC.

The chain is built from TRBV7-9 and TRBJ2-5, with D possibly matching TRBD2 (6 bases). V lost 0 bases and J 5 bases, leaving 13 bases between the germline ends. CDR3 length equals 15 residues. Looked up from germline, CDR1 is SEHNR and CDR2 is FQNEAQ (reference sequence). CDR3 DNA: TGTGCCAGCAGCTTAGCCTACCCGGGGGAGGAGACCCAGTACTTC. Translated, it gives CASSLAYPGEETQYF.

This clonotype showed up many times. The J gene is TRBJ1-5, the V gene TRBV5-1, with no clear D. This CDR3 is 16 amino acids long. Germline V gene sequence: CDR1 SGHRS, CDR2 YFSETQ. Between the trimmed V and J ends, which lost 0 bases and 8 bases, there was a span of 18 bases. The CDR3 nucleotides are TGCGCCAGCAGCTTGGGCGACACCAATTACCCGGAGCCCCAGCATTTT. Translated: CASSLGDTNYPEPQHF.

The chain employs TRBV18 and TRBJ2-4; D gene ambiguous. V was cut by 1 base and J by 6 bases, with 7 bases left in between. Germline loops: CDR1 KGHSH, CDR2 LQKENI. The CDR3 extends over 13 amino acids. DNA of the CDR3: TGTGCCAGCTCACCACGGGGTCGAAACATTCAGTACTTC. Translated, it gives CASSPRGRNIQYF.

By frequency in the sample, this clonotype is medium-sized. This chain links TRBV29-1 with TRBJ2-4, with 10 positions matching TRBD1. In germline, CDR1 is SQVTM, CDR2 ANQGSEA. After removal of 4 bases from V and 5 bases from J, the junction contained 2 bases not matched to a gene. The CDR3 consists of 13 residues. The CDR3 reads CSVAGQGENIQYF. CDR3 coding DNA: TGCAGCGTTGCAGGACAGGGGGAAAACATTCAGTACTTC. The full variable domain, with the rest looked up from reference TRBV29-1 and TRBJ2-4, is SAVISQKPSRDICQRGTSLTIQCQVDSQVTMMFWYRQQPGQSLTLIATANQGSEATYESGFVIDKFPISRPNLTFSTLTVSNMSPEDSSIYLCSVAGQGENIQYFGAGTRLSVL.

This clonotype is medium-sized in the sample. The chain is built from TRBV28 and TRBJ2-2, with D uncertain. The germline V and J ends were trimmed by 5 bases and 4 bases, with 17 bases remaining between them. In germline, CDR1 is MDHEN, CDR2 SYDVKM. There are 16 residues in the CDR3. The CDR3 sequence: CASSPSGEALTGELFF. As DNA, the CDR3 is TGTGCCAGCAGTCCCTCCGGTGAAGCTCTCACCGGGGAGCTGTTTTTT.

Within the sample, this clonotype is medium-sized. The chain is built from TRBV6-1 and TRBJ2-3; 10 bases map to TRBD2. This CDR3 has 17 residues. Germline V CDR1 and CDR2: MNHNS, SASEGT. V trimming: 2 bases; J trimming: 2 bases; junction bases outside the gene matches: 7. In DNA, the CDR3 is TGTGCCAGCAGTGAAAGGCGACTAGCGGGTCCCACAGATACGCAGTATTTT. Translation gives CASSERRLAGPTDTQYF.

This chain uses TRBV10-2 with TRBJ2-1; 7 nucleotides line up with TRBD1. This CDR3 region has 16 residues. The V segment lost 3 bases and the J segment 12 bases; nucleotides outside the gene matches: 17. Per the germline V gene, CDR1 is WSHSY and CDR2 is SAAADI. The CDR3 DNA reads as TGCGCCAGCAGTGAAATCTGGGACAGCGAGGTCGAGGTGCAGTTCTTC. Translated: CASSEIWDSEVEVQFF.

This clonotype is medium-sized in the sample. V usage is TRBV28 and J usage is TRBJ2-7, with a weak D call TRBD2 (6 bases). Germline CDR1 reads MDHEN; CDR2 reads SYDVKM. Trimming removed 10 bases from V and 0 bases from J, with 16 bases in between. The CDR3 totals 14 residues. The CDR3 region has the DNA TGTGCCATCAGAAAGATAGCGGCCTCCTACGAGCAGTACTTC. It translates to CAIRKIAASYEQYF.

This clonotype was seen a handful of times. This chain uses TRBV7-3 with TRBJ1-3; D call uncertain. There are 14 residues in the CDR3. V was cut by 5 bases and J by 4 bases, with 12 bases left in between. CDR1 SGHTA and CDR2 FQGTGA come from the germline V gene. CDR3: CASSPNPPGNTIYF. The CDR3 DNA reads as TGTGCCAGCAGCCCAAACCCACCAGGAAACACCATATATTTT.

By proportion, this clonotype is medium-sized. The chain carries TRBV7-3 and TRBJ2-5, with a weak D call TRBD1 (6 bases). The germline V gene has CDR1 SGHTA and CDR2 FQGTGA. The CDR3 totals 13 residues. Trimming cost V 5 bases and J 5 bases, with 12 bases left between them. CDR3: CASSGTGTETQYF. CDR3 nucleotide sequence: TGTGCCAGCAGCGGTACAGGGACGGAGACCCAGTACTTC.

This clonotype turned up a few times. A junction boundary mismatches the germline segment, possibly from a read error. This chain uses TRBV7-7 with TRBJ2-5; 8 bases map to TRBD1. The CDR3 is made up of 16 amino acids. Germline V gene lookup returns CDR1 SSHAT and CDR2 FNYEAQ (reference sequence). CDR3 sequence: CASSPFTGGYQETQYF. Here the CDR3 DNA reads TGTGCTAGCAGTCCATTCACAGGGGGGTACCAAGAGACCCAGTACTTC.

Within the sample, this clonotype is hyperexpanded. This rearrangement joins TRBV11-2 to TRBJ2-7; D gene ambiguous. V was cut by 4 bases and J by 7 bases, with 11 bases left in between. Germline V lookup: CDR1 SGHAT, CDR2 FQNNGV. The CDR3 sequence is 12 residues long. CDR3 in amino acids: CASSSSPEEQYF. As DNA, the CDR3 is TGTGCCAGCAGCTCCTCCCCGGAGGAGCAGTACTTC.

In its sample, this clonotype was seen once. This chain uses TRBV7-2 with TRBJ2-4, with 9 bases identical to TRBD2. V was clipped by 1 base and J by 7 bases; unmatched bases: 2. The CDR3 covers 14 residues. Germline V gene data show CDR1 as SGHTA and CDR2 as FQGNSA. For the CDR3, the DNA is TGTGCCAGCAGCTTAGGGAGCGGGAGGAACATTCAGTACTTC. Amino acids: CASSLGSGRNIQYF.

This clonotype was recorded a few times. CDR3 sequence: CAWNTVSQYF. The CDR3 nucleotides read TGTGCCTGGAACACAGTTTCCCAGTATTTT. This sequence joins TRBV30 and TRBJ2-3; D is uncertain. V lost 4 bases, J lost 12 bases, and 11 bases lay in between. Germline V gene lookup returns CDR1 GTSNPN and CDR2 SVGIG (reference sequence). There are 10 residues in the CDR3. Complete variable domain (other parts from reference TRBV30 and TRBJ2-3): SQTIHQWPATLVQPVGSPLSLECTVEGTSNPNLYWYRQAAGRGLQLLFYSVGIGQISSEVPQNLSASRPQDRQFILSSKKLLLSDSGFYLCAWNTVSQYFGPGTRLTVL.

This clonotype was observed a handful of times. The V and J genes are TRBV7-8 and TRBJ2-7; D possibly uses TRBD1 or TRBD2 (6 bases each). The CDR3 consists of 13 residues. Germline CDR1 and CDR2: SGHVS and FQNEAQ. V was trimmed by 2 bases and J by 6 bases, leaving 11 bases between them. CDR3 coding DNA: TGTGCCAGCAGCTTATTCGGGGGCGGCGAGCAGTACTTC. As protein: CASSLFGGGEQYF. Combining the CDR3 with reference TRBV7-8 and TRBJ2-7 gives the whole variable domain GAGVSQSPRYKVAKRGQDVALRCDPISGHVSLFWYQQALGQGPEFLTYFQNEAQLDKSGLPSDRFFAERPEGSVSTLKIQRTQQEDSAVYLCASSLFGGGEQYFGPGTRLTVT.

By sample fraction, this clonotype is medium-sized (0.01 to 0.1%). The genes are TRBV5-4 and TRBJ2-3; 14 positions match TRBD2. The V gene end was trimmed by 3 bases and the J gene end by 3 bases; junction bases not matched to a gene: 6. Germline lookup yields CDR1 SGHNT and CDR2 YYREEE (reference sequence). CDR3 size: 17 residues. CDR3 in amino acids: CASSSRLAGGPTDTQYF. The CDR3 coding sequence is TGTGCCAGCAGCTCGAGACTAGCGGGAGGGCCAACAGATACGCAGTATTTT.

This clonotype was seen a handful of times. This chain links TRBV19 with TRBJ2-6; no reliable D call. V was trimmed by 3 bases and J by 0 bases, leaving 6 bases between them. The CDR3 runs 15 residues. Germline V CDR1 and CDR2: LNHDA, SQIVND (reference sequence). The CDR3 region is CASSIRNSGANVLTF. The CDR3 region has the DNA TGTGCCAGTAGTATTAGGAACTCTGGGGCCAACGTCCTGACTTTC.

This clonotype was seen a handful of times. The chain recombines TRBV7-6 with TRBJ2-1, with TRBD2 as a possible D gene (5 bases). Germline values: CDR1 SGHVS, CDR2 FNYEAQ. CDR3 length equals 17 residues. Trimming removed 0 bases from V and 3 bases from J, with 15 bases in between. CDR3 amino acids: CASSLAGSSLVYNEQFF. CDR3 in DNA: TGTGCCAGCAGCTTAGCGGGGAGTTCACTTGTCTACAATGAGCAGTTCTTC.

The chain couples TRBV13 to TRBJ2-7; D remains ambiguous. With 5 bases removed from V and 2 bases from J, the gap between germline ends came to 13 bases. CDR1 is PRHDT and CDR2 is FYEKMQ in the germline V gene (reference sequence). The CDR3 is 14 residues long. The chain's CDR3 is CASSTRPMTYEQYF. In DNA form, the CDR3 reads TGTGCCAGCAGCACCCGGCCGATGACCTACGAGCAGTACTTC. Full variable domain (outside the CDR3, taken from reference TRBV13 and TRBJ2-7): AAGVIQSPRHLIKEKRETATLKCYPIPRHDTVYWYQQGPGQDPQFLISFYEKMQSDKGSIPDRFSAQQFSDYHSELNMSSLELGDSALYFCASSTRPMTYEQYFGPGTRLTVT.

This clonotype came up a few times. The J gene is TRBJ1-5, the V gene TRBV7-2, with D hard to call. The germline gives CDR1 SGHTA, CDR2 FQGNSA. Between the trimmed V and J ends, which lost 5 bases and 6 bases, there was a span of 8 bases. This CDR3 region has 12 residues. This CDR3 reads CASSPKGQPQHF. The CDR3 DNA reads TGTGCCAGCAGCCCCAAGGGTCAGCCCCAGCATTTT.

This clonotype is classed as medium-sized. This sequence joins TRBV2 and TRBJ1-2; D ambiguous. CDR3 length: 11 amino acids. Deletions cut 4 bases from V and 6 bases from J, with 6 bases between. Germline CDR1 reads SNHLY; CDR2 reads FYNNEI. The CDR3 is CASSGTDGYTF. The CDR3 nucleotides read TGTGCCAGCAGTGGAACGGATGGCTACACCTTC.

Judged by abundance, this clonotype is medium-sized. The chain has TRBV3-1 and TRBJ1-3, with D possibly TRBD1 on 5 matching bases. The ends were cut back, 4 bases at V and 0 bases at J, with 19 bases in the middle. Germline-derived CDR1 and CDR2 are LGHDT and YNNKEL (reference sequence). The CDR3 totals 18 residues. In DNA form, the CDR3 reads TGTGCCAGCAGCCCATCGTGGGGGGGGAGACTCTCTGGAAACACCATATATTTT. This codes for CASSPSWGGRLSGNTIYF.

This chain uses TRBV3-1 with TRBJ2-3, with D possibly TRBD2 on 5 matching bases. The CDR3 is made up of 15 amino acids. Trimming left V 4 bases short and J 8 bases short, with 19 bases between. Germline-derived CDR1 and CDR2 are LGHDT and YNNKEL (reference sequence). CDR3 coding DNA: TGTGCCAGCAGCCTCCGAGGGCCCGAAGCGAGTACGCAGTATTTT. Residues: CASSLRGPEASTQYF.

J is TRBJ2-1 and V is TRBV18, with D possibly being TRBD2 (6 bases). The V gene lost 3 bases and the J gene lost 1 base, with 10 bases spanning the gap. CDR1 and CDR2 from the germline V gene are KGHSH and LQKENI. There are 15 residues in the CDR3. CDR3 DNA sequence: TGTGCCAGCTCACCCCAGGGAGGTTCCTACAATGAGCAGTTCTTC. Translated, it gives CASSPQGGSYNEQFF.